This T cell receptor (beta chain) was found in a study of blood T cell repertoires in COVID-19. A remark on this clone: A junction end diverges from the germline sequence, so it may reflect a read error.

The CDR3 has 14 residues. Looked up from germline, CDR1 is SNHLY and CDR2 is FYNNEI. Only in-frame clones appear in the TCRdb table, and some are missing; sequencing was by immunoSEQ multiplex PCR. The sample shows tens of thousands of clones, roughly 76% of them seen only once. What was sequenced was peripheral blood. This TCR was sampled from a man aged 65 to 85 with active or convalescent COVID-19. V and J are TRBV2 and TRBJ2-1, with D perhaps TRBD2 (5 bases). The CDR3 reads CASNERSSYNERFF. DNA of the CDR3: TGTGCCAGCAATGAGCGGAGCTCCTACAATGAGCGGTTCTTC. The variable domain in full, completed from reference TRBV2 and TRBJ2-1, reads EPEVTQTPSHQVTQMGQEVILRCVPISNHLYFYWYRQILGQKVEFLVSFYNNEISEKSEIFDDQFSVERPDGSNFTLKIRSTKLEDSAMYFCASNERSSYNERFFGPGTRLTVL.